This TCR beta chain was sequenced during a study of technical replicates of blood from a few donors (dated by TCRdb to between 2016 and 2019). Library method: the immunoSEQ multiplex PCR assay. The clones in this table, taken by TCRdb from immuneACCESS, are in-frame only. Not every clone is retained; where verified, under half of the shortfall comes from an unresolved V gene, and the cause of the rest is unknown. The sample records 68,000 or so clones, almost 95% of which are singletons. 0.3% to 0.4% of the sample comes from the top ten. Points on this clone: Its specific antigen is unknown. Base quality data are lacking; no much larger clone is found one base away.

Deletion took 2 bases off V and 2 bases off J, with a span of 20 bases between the germline ends. Via the germline V gene (reference sequence), CDR1 is LNHDA and CDR2 SQIVND. Its CDR3 holds 18 amino acids, cysteine through phenylalanine. The read is trimmed to its CDR3 DNA, 54 bases read in frame from base 1. The sequenced material came from T cells isolated from PBMCs. This receptor chain uses TRBV19 and TRBJ2-3, and TRBD2 may be the D gene, going by 5 matching bases. The sequence was obtained from a human donor in good health. CDR3 region: CASSIREPRGENTDTQYF. The DNA sequence reads TGTGCCAGTAGTATAAGGGAACCACGTGGGGAGAACACAGATACGCAGTATTTT.